This T cell receptor beta chain was retrieved from a study of early T cells in non-severe SARS-CoV-2 infection. At the level of the study: Sequencing input comprised bulk RNA from unsorted whole blood; chain pairing was not available.

General observations from the study: Matching against VDJdb likely underestimated virus-specific expansions, favoring anti-spike CD8.

Trimming took 3 bases from V and 10 from J, leaving 19 bases between them. This CDR3 has 15 residues. CDR1 and CDR2 (germline): MNHEY, SVGAGI. The protocol attached unique molecular identifiers to individual cDNA molecules. TCRdb re-analysed the 5' RACE reads in MiXCR, keeping a single row per CDR3 protein. The data show 65,000 to 85,000 distinct CDR3 sequences, around 15% seen once. In its sample, this clonotype was seen many times. No antigen is known for it. The sample taken for sequencing was whole blood. The J gene is TRBJ2-1, the V gene TRBV6-5; D is unclear. This receptor was taken from an adult who was a healthcare worker with PCR-confirmed SARS-CoV-2 infection or an uninfected control (not recorded which). CDR3 loop: CASSYLAGSTWEQFF. In DNA form, the CDR3 reads TGTGCCAGCAGTTATCTCGCAGGTAGTACTTGGGAGCAGTTCTTC.